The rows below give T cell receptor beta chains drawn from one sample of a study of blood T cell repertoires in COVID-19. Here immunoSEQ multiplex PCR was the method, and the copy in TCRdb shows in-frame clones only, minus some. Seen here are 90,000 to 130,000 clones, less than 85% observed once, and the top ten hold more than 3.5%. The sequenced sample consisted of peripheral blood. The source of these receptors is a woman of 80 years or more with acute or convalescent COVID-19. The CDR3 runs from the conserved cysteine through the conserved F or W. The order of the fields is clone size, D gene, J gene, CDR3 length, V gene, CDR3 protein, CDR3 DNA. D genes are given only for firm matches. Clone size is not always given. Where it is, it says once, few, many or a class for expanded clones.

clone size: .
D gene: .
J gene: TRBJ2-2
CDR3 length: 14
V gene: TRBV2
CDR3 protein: CASSPTGQTGELFF
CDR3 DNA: TGTGCCAGCAGTCCTACAGGACAAACCGGGGAGCTGTTTTTT

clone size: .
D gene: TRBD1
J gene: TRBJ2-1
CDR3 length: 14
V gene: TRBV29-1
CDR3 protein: CSVVGQGKWDEQFF
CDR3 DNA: TGCAGCGTCGTTGGACAGGGCAAGTGGGATGAGCAGTTCTTC

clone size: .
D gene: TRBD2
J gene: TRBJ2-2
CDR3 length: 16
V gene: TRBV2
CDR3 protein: CASSERAGRNTGELFF
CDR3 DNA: TGTGCCAGCAGTGAACGAGCGGGAAGGAACACCGGGGAGCTGTTTTTT

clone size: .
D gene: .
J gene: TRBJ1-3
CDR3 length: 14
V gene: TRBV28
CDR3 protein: CASSLRGSGNTIYF
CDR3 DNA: TGTGCCAGCAGTTTGAGGGGGTCTGGAAACACCATATATTTT

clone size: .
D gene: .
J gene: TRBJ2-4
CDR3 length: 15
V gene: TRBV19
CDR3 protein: CASSIGGGAKNIQYF
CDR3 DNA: TGTGCCAGTAGTATCGGAGGAGGGGCGAAAAACATTCAGTACTTC

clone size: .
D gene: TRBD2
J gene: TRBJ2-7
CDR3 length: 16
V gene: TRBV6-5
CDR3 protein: CASSYPPGRVTYEQYF
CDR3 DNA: TGTGCCAGCAGTTACCCTCCAGGGAGGGTTACCTACGAGCAGTACTTC

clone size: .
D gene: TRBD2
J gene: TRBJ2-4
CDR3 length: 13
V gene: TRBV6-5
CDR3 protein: CASSGLDKNIQYF
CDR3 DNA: TGTGCCAGCAGCGGACTAGACAAAAACATTCAGTACTTC

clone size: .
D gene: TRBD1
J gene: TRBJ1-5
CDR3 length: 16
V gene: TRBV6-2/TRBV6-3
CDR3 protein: CASSSAGQGPNQPQHF
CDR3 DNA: TGTGCCAGCAGTTCGGCCGGACAGGGCCCAAATCAGCCCCAGCATTTT

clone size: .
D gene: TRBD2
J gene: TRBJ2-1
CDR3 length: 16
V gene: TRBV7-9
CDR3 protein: CASSLGLARTYNEQFF
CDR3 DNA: TGTGCCAGCAGCTTAGGACTAGCGAGGACTTACAATGAGCAGTTCTTC

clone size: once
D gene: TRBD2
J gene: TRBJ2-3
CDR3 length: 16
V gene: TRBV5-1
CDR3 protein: CASSPPGTSLTDTQYF
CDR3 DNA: TGCGCCAGCAGCCCCCCGGGGACTAGTCTCACAGATACGCAGTATTTT

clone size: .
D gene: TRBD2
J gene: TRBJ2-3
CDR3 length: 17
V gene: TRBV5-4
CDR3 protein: CASSLILAGGGTDTQYF
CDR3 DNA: TGTGCCAGCAGCTTAATTTTAGCGGGGGGGGGCACAGATACGCAGTATTTT

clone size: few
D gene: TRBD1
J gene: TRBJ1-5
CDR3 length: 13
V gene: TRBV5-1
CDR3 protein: CASSPGGNQPQHF
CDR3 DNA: TGCGCCAGCAGCCCAGGGGGGAATCAGCCCCAGCATTTT

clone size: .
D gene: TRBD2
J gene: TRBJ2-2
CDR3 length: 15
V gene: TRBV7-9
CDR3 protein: CASRPSGSGTGELFF
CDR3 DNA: TGTGCCAGCAGACCTAGCGGGAGCGGGACCGGGGAGCTGTTTTTT

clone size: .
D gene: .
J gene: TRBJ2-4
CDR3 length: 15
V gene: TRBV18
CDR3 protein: CASSPTTGAGNIQYF
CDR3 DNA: TGTGCCAGCTCACCAACGACTGGGGCCGGGAACATTCAGTACTTC

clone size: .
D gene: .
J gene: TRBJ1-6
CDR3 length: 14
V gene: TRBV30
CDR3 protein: CAWGTLNLVSPLHF
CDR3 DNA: TGTGCCTGGGGTACCTTAAATTTAGTTTCACCCCTCCACTTT

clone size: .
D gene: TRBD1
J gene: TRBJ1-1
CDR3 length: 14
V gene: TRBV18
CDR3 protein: CASSPGTGRTEAFF
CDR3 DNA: TGTGCCAGCTCACCGGGGACAGGCCGCACTGAAGCTTTCTTT

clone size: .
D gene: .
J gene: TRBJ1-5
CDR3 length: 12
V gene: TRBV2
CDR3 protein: CASTYSGQPQHF
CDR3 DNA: TGTGCCAGCACGTACTCGGGTCAGCCCCAGCATTTT

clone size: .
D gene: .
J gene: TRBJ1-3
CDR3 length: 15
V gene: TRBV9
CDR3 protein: CASSGPDISGNTIYF
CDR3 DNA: TGTGCCAGCAGCGGACCCGACATCTCTGGAAACACCATATATTTT

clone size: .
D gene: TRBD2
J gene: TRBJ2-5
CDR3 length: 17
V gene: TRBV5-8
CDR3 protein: CASSRLAGGPLKETQYF
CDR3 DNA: TGTGCCAGCAGTAGACTAGCGGGGGGCCCCTTGAAAGAGACCCAGTACTTC

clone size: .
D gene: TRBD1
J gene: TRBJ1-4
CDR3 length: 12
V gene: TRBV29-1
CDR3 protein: CSAGQVGEKLFF
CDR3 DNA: TGCAGCGCCGGACAGGTTGGGGAAAAACTGTTTTTT

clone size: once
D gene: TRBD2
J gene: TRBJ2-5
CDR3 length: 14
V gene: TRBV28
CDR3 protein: CAFKRGRAHPAQYF
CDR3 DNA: TGTGCCTTCAAACGCGGGAGGGCCCATCCGGCCCAGTACTTC

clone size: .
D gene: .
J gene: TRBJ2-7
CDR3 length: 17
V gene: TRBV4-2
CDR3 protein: CASSQAAGGQGRDEQYF
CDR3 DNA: TGTGCCAGCAGCCAAGCCGCGGGGGGACAGGGCCGGGACGAGCAGTACTTC

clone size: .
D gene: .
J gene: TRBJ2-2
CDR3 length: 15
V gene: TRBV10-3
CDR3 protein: CAISRTGPRGGELFF
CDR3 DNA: TGTGCCATCAGTCGAACCGGGCCCAGGGGCGGGGAGCTGTTTTTT

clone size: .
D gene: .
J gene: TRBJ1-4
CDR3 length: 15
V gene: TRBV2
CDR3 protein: CASSEQGRDNEKLFF
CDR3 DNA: TGTGCCAGCAGTGAACAGGGCAGGGATAATGAAAAACTGTTTTTT

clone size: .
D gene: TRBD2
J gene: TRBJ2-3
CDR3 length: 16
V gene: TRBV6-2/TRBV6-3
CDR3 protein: CASSYGGTSRTDTQYF
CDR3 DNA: TGTGCCAGCAGTTACGGGGGGACTAGCAGGACAGATACGCAGTATTTT

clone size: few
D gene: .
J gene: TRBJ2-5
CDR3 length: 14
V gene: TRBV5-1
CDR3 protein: CASSFAASAETQYF
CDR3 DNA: TGCGCCAGCAGCTTCGCTGCTTCCGCGGAGACCCAGTACTTC

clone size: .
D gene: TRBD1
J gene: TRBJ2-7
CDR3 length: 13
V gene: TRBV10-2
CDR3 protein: CASSGTGGRGQYF
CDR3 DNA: TGCGCCAGCAGCGGGACAGGGGGCAGGGGGCAGTACTTC

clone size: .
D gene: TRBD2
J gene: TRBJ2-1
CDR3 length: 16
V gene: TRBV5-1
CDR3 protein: CASKGASGTQYNEQFF
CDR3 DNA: TGCGCCAGCAAAGGGGCTAGCGGAACCCAATACAATGAGCAGTTCTTC

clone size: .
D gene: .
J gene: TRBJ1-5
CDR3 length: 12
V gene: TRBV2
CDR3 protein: CASQQERQPQHF
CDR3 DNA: TGTGCCAGCCAACAGGAGAGACAGCCCCAGCATTTT

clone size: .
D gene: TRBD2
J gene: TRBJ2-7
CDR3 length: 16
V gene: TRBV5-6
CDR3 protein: CASSRLAGGFSYEQYF
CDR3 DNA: TGTGCCAGCAGCCGACTAGCGGGAGGATTCTCCTACGAGCAGTACTTC

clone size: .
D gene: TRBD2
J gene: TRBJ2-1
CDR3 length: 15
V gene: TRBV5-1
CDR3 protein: CASSRSSGGANEQFF
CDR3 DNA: TGCGCCAGCAGCCGCTCTAGCGGGGGGGCCAATGAGCAGTTCTTC

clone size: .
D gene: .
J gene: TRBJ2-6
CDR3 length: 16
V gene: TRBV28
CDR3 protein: CASSPHRVDGANVLTF
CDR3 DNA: TGTGCCAGCAGTCCCCACAGGGTTGATGGGGCCAACGTCCTGACTTTC

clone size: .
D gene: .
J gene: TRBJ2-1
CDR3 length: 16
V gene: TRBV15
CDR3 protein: CATSRDGGYTYNEQFF
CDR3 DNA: TGTGCCACCAGCAGAGATGGGGGGTACACCTACAATGAGCAGTTCTTC

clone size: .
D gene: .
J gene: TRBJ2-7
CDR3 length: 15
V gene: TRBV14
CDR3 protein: CASSQVSRGVYEQYF
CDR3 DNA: TGTGCCAGCAGCCAAGTCAGCAGGGGGGTGTACGAGCAGTACTTC

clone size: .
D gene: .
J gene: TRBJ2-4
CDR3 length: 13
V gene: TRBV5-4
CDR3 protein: CASSLDSKNIQYF
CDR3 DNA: TGTGCCAGCAGCTTGGACAGCAAAAACATTCAGTACTTC

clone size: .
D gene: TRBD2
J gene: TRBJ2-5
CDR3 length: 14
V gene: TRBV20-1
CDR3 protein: CSASLAGVQETQYF
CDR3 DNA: TGCAGTGCTAGTTTAGCGGGGGTACAAGAGACCCAGTACTTC

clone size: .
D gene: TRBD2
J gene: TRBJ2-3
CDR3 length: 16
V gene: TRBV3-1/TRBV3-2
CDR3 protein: CASSLGLAELTDTQYF
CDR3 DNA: TGTGCCAGCAGCTTGGGACTAGCGGAACTCACAGATACGCAGTATTTT

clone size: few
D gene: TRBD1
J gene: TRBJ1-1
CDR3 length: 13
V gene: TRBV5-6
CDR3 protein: CASSLYRGIEAFF
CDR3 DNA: TGTGCCAGCAGCTTGTACAGGGGGATTGAAGCTTTCTTT

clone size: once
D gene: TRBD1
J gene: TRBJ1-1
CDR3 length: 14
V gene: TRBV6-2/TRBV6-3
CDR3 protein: CASSYPTGGFEAFF
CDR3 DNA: TGTGCCAGCAGTTACCCAACAGGGGGCTTTGAGGCTTTCTTT

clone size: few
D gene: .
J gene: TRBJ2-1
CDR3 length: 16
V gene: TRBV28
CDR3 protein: CASSLGRGWDGSEQFF
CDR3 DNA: TGTGCCAGCAGTTTGGGGCGGGGTTGGGATGGTAGTGAGCAGTTCTTC

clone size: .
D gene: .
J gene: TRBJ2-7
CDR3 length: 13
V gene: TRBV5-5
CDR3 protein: CASSLTGFDEQYF
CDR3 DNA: TGTGCCAGCAGCTTGACAGGGTTCGACGAGCAGTACTTC

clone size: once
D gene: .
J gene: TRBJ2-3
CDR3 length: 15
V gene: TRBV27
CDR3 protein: CASSFPGHHTDTQYF
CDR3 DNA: TGTGCCAGCAGTTTCCCGGGACACCACACAGATACGCAGTATTTT

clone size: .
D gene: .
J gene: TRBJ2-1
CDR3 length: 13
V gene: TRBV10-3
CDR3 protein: CAINNRSRNEQFF
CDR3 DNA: TGTGCCATCAACAACAGGTCTCGGAATGAGCAGTTCTTC

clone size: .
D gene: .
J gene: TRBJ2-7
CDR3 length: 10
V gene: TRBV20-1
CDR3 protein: CSAGHYEQYF
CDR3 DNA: TGCAGTGCCGGACACTACGAGCAGTACTTC

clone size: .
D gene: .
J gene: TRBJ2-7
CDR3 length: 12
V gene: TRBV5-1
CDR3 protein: CASSPSAGLQYF
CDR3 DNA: TGCGCCAGCAGCCCCTCGGCGGGATTGCAGTACTTC

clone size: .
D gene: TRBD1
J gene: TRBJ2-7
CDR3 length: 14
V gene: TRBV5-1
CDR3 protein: CASSQPTGRGEQYF
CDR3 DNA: TGCGCCAGCAGCCAGCCGACAGGGCGCGGGGAGCAGTACTTC

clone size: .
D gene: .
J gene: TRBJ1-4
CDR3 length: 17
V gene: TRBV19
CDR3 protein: CASNDRPIRTTNEKLFF
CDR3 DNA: TGTGCCAGTAATGACAGACCAATCCGAACAACTAATGAAAAACTGTTTTTT

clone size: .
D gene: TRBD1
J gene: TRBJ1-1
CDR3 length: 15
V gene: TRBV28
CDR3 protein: CASSSYRTGNTEAFF
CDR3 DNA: TGTGCCAGCAGTTCCTATAGGACAGGGAACACTGAAGCTTTCTTT

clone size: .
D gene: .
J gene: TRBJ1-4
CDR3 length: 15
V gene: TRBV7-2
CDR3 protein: CASSSGQNLNEKLFF
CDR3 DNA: TGTGCCAGCAGCTCAGGACAGAATCTGAATGAAAAACTGTTTTTT